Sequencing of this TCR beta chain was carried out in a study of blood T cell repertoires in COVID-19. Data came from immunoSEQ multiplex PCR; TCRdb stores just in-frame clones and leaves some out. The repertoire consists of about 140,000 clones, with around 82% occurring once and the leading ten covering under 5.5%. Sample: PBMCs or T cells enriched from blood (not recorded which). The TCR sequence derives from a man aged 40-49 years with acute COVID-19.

CDR3 sequence (DNA): TGTGCCAGCAGTTACCCGCACGGGCGGGCGCAGTATTTT. Its protein product is CASSYPHGRAQYF. This sequence joins TRBV6-6 and TRBJ2-3; D is possibly TRBD2 (5 bases). The ends were cut back, 2 bases at V and 10 bases at J, with 13 bases in the middle. There are 13 residues in the CDR3. Germline V gives CDR1 MNHNY, CDR2 SVGAGI (reference sequence).